This T cell receptor (beta chain) derives from a study of T cell responses to AZD1222 COVID-19 vaccine. Study results and caveats: Among those given AZD1222, only five or six were seropositive at baseline.

Profiling relied on immunoSEQ multiplex PCR, and the TCRdb table lists in-frame clones only, not all of them. The profile shows 150,000 to 170,000 clones, roughly 90% of them singletons. A word on this clone: Its antigen is not known.

The CDR3 is made up of 19 amino acids. V shed 0 bases and J shed 2 bases, with 22 bases lying between them. Per the germline V gene, CDR1 is SGHDN and CDR2 is FVKESK. The V and J genes are TRBV14 and TRBJ1-2; D is unclear. The clonotype comes from an adult in good health. This material consisted of peripheral blood, taken on day 0 of AZD1222 vaccination. CDR3 coding DNA: TGTGCCAGCAGCCAAGATCCCCCCGGGGAAGTCAGGAACAACTATGGCTACACCTTC. It translates to CASSQDPPGEVRNNYGYTF.